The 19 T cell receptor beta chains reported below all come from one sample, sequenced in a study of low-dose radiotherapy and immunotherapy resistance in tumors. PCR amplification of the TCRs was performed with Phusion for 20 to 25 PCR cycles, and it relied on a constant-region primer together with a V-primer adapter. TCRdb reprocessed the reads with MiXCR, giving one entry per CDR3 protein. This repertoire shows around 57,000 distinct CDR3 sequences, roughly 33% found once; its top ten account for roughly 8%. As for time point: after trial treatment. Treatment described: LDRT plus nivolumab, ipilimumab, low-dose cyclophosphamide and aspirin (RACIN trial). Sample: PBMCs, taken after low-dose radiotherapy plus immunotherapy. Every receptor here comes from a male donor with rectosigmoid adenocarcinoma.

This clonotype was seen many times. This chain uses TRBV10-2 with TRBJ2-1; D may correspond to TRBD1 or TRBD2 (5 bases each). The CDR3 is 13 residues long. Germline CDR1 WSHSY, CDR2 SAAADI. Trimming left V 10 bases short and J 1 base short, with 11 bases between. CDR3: CAIGTESYNEQFF. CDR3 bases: TGCGCCATCGGGACGGAATCCTACAATGAGCAGTTCTTC.

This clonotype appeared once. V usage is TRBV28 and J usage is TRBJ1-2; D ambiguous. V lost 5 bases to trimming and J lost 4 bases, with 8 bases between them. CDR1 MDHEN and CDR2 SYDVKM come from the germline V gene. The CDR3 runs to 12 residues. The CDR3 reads CASSPRSYGYTF. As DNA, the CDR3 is TGTGCCAGCAGTCCAAGGTCCTATGGCTACACCTTC.

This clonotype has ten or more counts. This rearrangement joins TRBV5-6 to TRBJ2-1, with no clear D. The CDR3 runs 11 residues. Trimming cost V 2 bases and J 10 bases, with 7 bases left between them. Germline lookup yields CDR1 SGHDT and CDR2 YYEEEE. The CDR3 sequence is CASSLQGEQFF. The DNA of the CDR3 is TGTGCCAGCAGCTTACAAGGGGAGCAGTTCTTC.

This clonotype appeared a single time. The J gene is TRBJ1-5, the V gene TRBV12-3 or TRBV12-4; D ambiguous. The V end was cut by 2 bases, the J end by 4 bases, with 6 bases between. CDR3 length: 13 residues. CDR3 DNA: TGTGCCAGCAGTTTAATAAGAAATCAGCCCCAGCATTTT. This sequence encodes CASSLIRNQPQHF.

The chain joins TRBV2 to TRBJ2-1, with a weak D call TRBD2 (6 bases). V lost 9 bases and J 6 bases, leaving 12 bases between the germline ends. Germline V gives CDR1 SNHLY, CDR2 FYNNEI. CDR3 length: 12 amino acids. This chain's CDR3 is CASGGTPNEQFF. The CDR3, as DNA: TGTGCCAGTGGGGGGACTCCCAATGAGCAGTTCTTC.

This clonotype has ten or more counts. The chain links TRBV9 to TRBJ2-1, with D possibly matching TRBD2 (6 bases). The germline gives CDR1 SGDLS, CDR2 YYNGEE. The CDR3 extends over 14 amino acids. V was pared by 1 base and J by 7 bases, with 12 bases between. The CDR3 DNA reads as TGTGCCAGCAGCGTAACGGGAGTGGAAAATGAGCAGTTCTTC. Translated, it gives CASSVTGVENEQFF.

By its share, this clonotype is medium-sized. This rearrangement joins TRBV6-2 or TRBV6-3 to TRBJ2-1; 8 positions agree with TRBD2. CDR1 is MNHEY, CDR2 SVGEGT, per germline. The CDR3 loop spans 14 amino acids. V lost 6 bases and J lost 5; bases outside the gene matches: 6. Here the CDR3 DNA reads TGTGCCAGCAGGGGAGCGGGAGAGAACAATGAGCAGTTCTTC. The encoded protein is CASRGAGENNEQFF.

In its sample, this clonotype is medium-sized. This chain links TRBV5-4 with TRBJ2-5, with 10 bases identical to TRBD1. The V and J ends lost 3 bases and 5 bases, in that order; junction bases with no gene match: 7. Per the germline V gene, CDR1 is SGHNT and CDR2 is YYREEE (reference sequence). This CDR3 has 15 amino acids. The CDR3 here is CASSSRQGASETQYF. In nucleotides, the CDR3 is TGTGCCAGCAGCTCGCGACAGGGGGCCAGCGAGACCCAGTACTTC.

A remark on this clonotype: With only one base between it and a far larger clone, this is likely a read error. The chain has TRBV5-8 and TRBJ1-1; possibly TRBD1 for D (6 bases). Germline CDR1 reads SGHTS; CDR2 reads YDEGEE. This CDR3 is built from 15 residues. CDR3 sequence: CASSLATGVNTEALF. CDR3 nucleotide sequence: TGTGCCAGCAGCTTAGCGACAGGAGTGAACACTGAAGCTTTATTT.

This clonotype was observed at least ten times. The CDR3 loop is CASILWQGSNTEAFF. CDR3 nucleotide sequence: TGTGCCAGCATCTTATGGCAGGGGTCGAACACTGAAGCTTTCTTT. The rearrangement uses TRBV21-1 and TRBJ1-1; the DNA was not compared with TRBD1, the D call given in the table. TRBV21-1 corresponds to a pseudogene. The CDR3 runs 15 residues.

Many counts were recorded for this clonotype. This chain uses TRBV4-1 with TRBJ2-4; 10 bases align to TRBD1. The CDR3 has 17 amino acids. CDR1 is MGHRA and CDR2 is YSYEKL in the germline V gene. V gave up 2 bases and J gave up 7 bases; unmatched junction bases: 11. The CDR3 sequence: CASSQILNRDRGNIQYF. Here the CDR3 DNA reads TGCGCCAGCAGCCAAATACTTAACCGGGACAGGGGTAACATTCAGTACTTC.

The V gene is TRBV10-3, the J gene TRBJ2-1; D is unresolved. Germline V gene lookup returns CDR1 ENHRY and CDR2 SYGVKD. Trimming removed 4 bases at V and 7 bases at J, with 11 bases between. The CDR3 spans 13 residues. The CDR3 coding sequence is TGTGCCATCAGTGGGGCCCTGGAAAATGAGCAGTTCTTC. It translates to CAISGALENEQFF.

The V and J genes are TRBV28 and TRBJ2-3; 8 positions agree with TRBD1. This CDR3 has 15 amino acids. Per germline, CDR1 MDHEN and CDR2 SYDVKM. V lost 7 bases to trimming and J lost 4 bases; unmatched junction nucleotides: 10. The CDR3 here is CASNGQGNGADTQYF. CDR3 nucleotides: TGTGCCAGCAATGGACAGGGCAATGGGGCAGATACGCAGTATTTT.

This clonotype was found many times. CDR3 sequence reads: CASSQVGRGDTQYF. The CDR3 coding sequence is TGCGCCAGCAGCCAAGTAGGAAGGGGGGATACGCAGTATTTT. J is TRBJ2-3 and V is TRBV4-1; tentatively, D is TRBD1 (6 bases). This CDR3 has 14 residues. Germline loops: CDR1 MGHRA, CDR2 YSYEKL. V lost 1 base and J lost 6, with 11 bases in between.

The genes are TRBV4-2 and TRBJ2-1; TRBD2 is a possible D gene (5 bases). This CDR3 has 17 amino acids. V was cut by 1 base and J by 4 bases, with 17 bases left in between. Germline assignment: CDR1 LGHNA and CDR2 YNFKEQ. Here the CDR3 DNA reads TGTGCCAGCAGCCAAGGAGTTGGGAGCGGCACTTACAATGAGCAGTTCTTC. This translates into CASSQGVGSGTYNEQFF.

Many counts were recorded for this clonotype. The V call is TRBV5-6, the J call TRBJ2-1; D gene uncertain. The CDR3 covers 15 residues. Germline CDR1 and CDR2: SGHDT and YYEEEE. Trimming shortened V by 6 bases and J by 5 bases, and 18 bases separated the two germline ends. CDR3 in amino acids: CASITGSADHNEQFF. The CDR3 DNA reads TGTGCCAGCATCACTGGATCGGCAGACCACAATGAGCAGTTCTTC.

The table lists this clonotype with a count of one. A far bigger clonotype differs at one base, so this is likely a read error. DNA of the CDR3: TGCGCCAGCAGCTCAGGTAATTCTGGCATTAACAATGAGCAGTACTTC. Translated: CASSSGNSGINNEQYF. This chain links TRBV5-1 with TRBJ2-7; D is unclear. Germline values: CDR1 SGHRS, CDR2 YFSETQ. Deletions cut 3 bases from V and 7 bases from J, with 23 bases between. The CDR3 loop spans 16 amino acids.

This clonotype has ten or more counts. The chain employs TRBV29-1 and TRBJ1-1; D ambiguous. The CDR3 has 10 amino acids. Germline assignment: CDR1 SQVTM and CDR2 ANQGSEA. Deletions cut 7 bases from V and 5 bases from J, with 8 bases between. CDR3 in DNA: TGCAGCGGAGGAGAGACTGAAGCTTTCTTT. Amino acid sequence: CSGGETEAFF.

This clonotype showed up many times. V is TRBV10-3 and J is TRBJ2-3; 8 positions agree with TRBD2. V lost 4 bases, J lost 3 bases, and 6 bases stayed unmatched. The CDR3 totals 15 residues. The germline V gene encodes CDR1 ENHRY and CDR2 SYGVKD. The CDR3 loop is CAISAGSGVTDTQYF. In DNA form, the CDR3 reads TGTGCCATCAGTGCGGGTAGCGGGGTGACAGATACGCAGTATTTT.